These 26 T cell receptor beta chains share one sample of origin, sequenced in a study of cytomegalovirus exposure and HLA in healthy donors. PCR amplification relied on 60 Vbeta primers (plus 13 Jbeta primers). Measured with immunoSEQ multiplex PCR; TCRdb has only the in-frame clones, and not every one. Seen here are about 150,000 clones, around 80% observed once, and the top ten hold less than 9%. Sequenced: PBMCs. These receptors came from a man aged 30 to 45 in good health and CMV-seropositive.

This rearrangement joins TRBV15 to TRBJ2-2; the D gene is possibly TRBD1 (6 bases). The germline V and J ends were trimmed by 0 bases and 6 bases, with 20 bases remaining between them. The CDR3 spans 18 residues. Germline assignment: CDR1 LNHNV and CDR2 YYDKDF (reference sequence). CDR3 in amino acids: CATSRDKGGTEVAGELFF. CDR3 sequence (DNA): TGTGCCACCAGCAGAGATAAAGGGGGAACAGAGGTGGCCGGGGAGCTGTTTTTT.

The chain couples TRBV6-1 to TRBJ2-7; D possibly corresponds to TRBD1 (5 bases). Deletions cut 1 base from V and 4 bases from J, with 11 bases between. CDR3 size: 14 residues. CDR1 and CDR2 (germline): MNHNS, SASEGT. The CDR3 DNA is TGTGCCAGCAGTGAAGGGGGCAGCCCTTACGAGCAGTACTTC. Translating gives CASSEGGSPYEQYF.

J is TRBJ2-5 and V is TRBV7-6, with D perhaps matching TRBD2 (6 bases). V was pared by 4 bases and J by 3 bases, with 18 bases between. The germline CDR1 and CDR2 sequences are SGHVS and FNYEAQ. The CDR3 is made up of 16 amino acids. The CDR3 region is CASSSLGSGLKETQYF. The CDR3, as DNA: TGTGCCAGCAGCTCCCTTGGGAGCGGGCTAAAAGAGACCCAGTACTTC.

The chain is built from TRBV2 and TRBJ2-2; no reliable D call. The CDR3 has 14 residues. Germline V gene sequence: CDR1 SNHLY, CDR2 FYNNEI. Trimming removed 4 bases at V and 0 bases at J, with 6 bases between. In DNA, the CDR3 is TGTGCCAGCAGTGCCAGAACGAACACCGGGGAGCTGTTTTTT. Translating gives CASSARTNTGELFF.

The rearrangement joins TRBV7-9 to TRBJ2-5, with D tentatively TRBD2 (7 bases). The V and J ends lost 5 bases and 5 bases respectively, with 18 bases between them. From germline, CDR1 is SEHNR and CDR2 FQNEAQ (reference sequence). The CDR3 runs to 15 residues. CDR3 residues: CASSALQQGGETQYF. The CDR3 nucleotides read TGTGCCAGCAGCGCGCTACAACAGGGAGGGGAGACCCAGTACTTC.

In regard to this clone: One end of the junction fails to match germline, which may point to a read error. The chain employs TRBV7-9 and TRBJ2-7, with 9 bases fitting TRBD1. This CDR3 has 14 residues. CDR1 and CDR2 (germline): SEHNR, FQNEAQ (reference sequence). The CDR3 loop reads CSSSLVDRGGEQYF. CDR3 bases: TGTTCCAGCAGCTTAGTGGACAGGGGCGGCGAGCAGTACTTC.

V gene TRBV9 combines with J gene TRBJ1-5; 9 bases match TRBD1. The trim removed 2 bases at V and 1 base at J, leaving 1 base unmatched. CDR3 size: 15 residues. Germline CDR1 SGDLS, CDR2 YYNGEE. CDR3 region: CASSVGTGSNQPQHF. DNA of the CDR3: TGTGCCAGCAGCGTGGGGACAGGGAGCAATCAGCCCCAGCATTTT. The entire variable domain, with the rest obtained from reference TRBV9 and TRBJ1-5, is as follows: DSGVTQTPKHLITATGQRVTLRCSPRSGDLSVYWYQQSLDQGLQFLIQYYNGEERAKGNILERFSAQQFPDLHSELNLSSLELGDSALYFCASSVGTGSNQPQHFGDGTRLSIL.

The CDR3 is CASSRYRGLAGNTIYF. CDR3 DNA: TGTGCCAGCAGTCGGTACAGGGGGCTGGCTGGAAACACCATATATTTT. The chain recombines TRBV27 with TRBJ1-3, with 9 bases aligning to TRBD1. Germline values: CDR1 MNHEY, CDR2 SMNVEV (reference sequence). With 5 bases clipped from V and 2 bases from J, the junction kept 7 bases outside the gene matches. The CDR3 loop spans 16 amino acids.

As for this clone: A junction end diverges from the germline sequence, so it may reflect a read error. This chain joins TRBV30 and TRBJ1-3, with D unclear. Germline CDR1 reads GTSNPN; CDR2 reads SVGIG (reference sequence). CDR3 length equals 11 residues. DNA for the CDR3: TGTGCCTGGAGTGGGGTCACAGATCCGCTTTTT. This encodes CAWSGVTDPLF.

This clone was observed a few times. The J gene is TRBJ2-2, the V gene TRBV5-4; TRBD1 aligns across 8 bases. J gave up 8 bases and V 5 bases, and 8 bases lay outside the gene matches. The CDR3 is 14 residues long. Germline V gene data show CDR1 as SGHNT and CDR2 as YYREEE (reference sequence). CDR3 nucleotides: TGTGCCAGCAGAGTTTTCAGGGGGCGGGGGGAGCTGTTTTTT. It translates to CASRVFRGRGELFF.

The gene calls are TRBV4-2 and TRBJ2-7; tentative D call: TRBD1 (6 bases). This CDR3 spans 15 amino acids. Germline assignment: CDR1 LGHNA and CDR2 YNFKEQ. Trimming left V 1 base short and J 5 bases short, with 15 bases between. The CDR3 protein is CASSQVGQRDHEQYF. For the CDR3, the DNA is TGTGCCAGCAGCCAAGTGGGACAAAGGGACCACGAGCAGTACTTC.

Concerning this clone: Relative to the germline gene, one junction end is altered; a read error may explain this. The sample contains more than one DNA sequence encoding this CDR3. This chain uses TRBV7-8 with TRBJ1-1, with D possibly being TRBD1 (5 bases). The CDR3 contains 13 residues. Looked up from germline, CDR1 is SGHVS and CDR2 is FQNEAQ. The CDR3 DNA reads as TGTGCCAGCACGGGGGGTTGGAACACTGAAGCCTTCTTT. This sequence encodes CASTGGWNTEAFF.

The V and J genes are TRBV5-5 and TRBJ1-5; D unresolved. Trimming removed 2 bases from V and 7 bases from J, with 16 bases in between. There are 15 residues in the CDR3. Germline CDR1 SGHKS, CDR2 YYEKEE (reference sequence). The CDR3: CASSLAPVASQPQHF. For the CDR3, the DNA is TGTGCCAGCAGCTTAGCCCCAGTTGCTAGCCAGCCCCAGCATTTT.

V and J are TRBV11-2 and TRBJ2-4; 7 bases line up with TRBD2. The CDR3 spans 15 residues. V gave up 8 bases and J gave up 1 base; unmatched junction bases: 8. Germline V CDR1 and CDR2: SGHAT, FQNNGV. DNA of the CDR3: TGTGCCAGCCGTCAGCCCGGGAGGGCCAAAAACATTCAGTACTTC. Residues: CASRQPGRAKNIQYF.

This chain links TRBV7-4 with TRBJ2-5; the match to TRBD1 covers 9 bases. Unmatched junction bases numbered 10, after V lost 2 bases and J lost 3 bases. Germline V gene lookup returns CDR1 SGHVT and CDR2 SQSDAQ. The CDR3 consists of 17 residues. DNA of the CDR3: TGTGCCAGCAGCTTAACCCCCGGGACAGGGAAAGAAGAGACCCAGTACTTC. It specifies CASSLTPGTGKEETQYF.

This clone has more than one count but fewer than ten. The chain recombines TRBV5-1 with TRBJ1-1; TRBD1 matches at 7 bases. The CDR3 is 14 amino acids. V gave up 3 bases and J gave up 5 bases; unmatched junction bases: 7. Per the germline V gene, CDR1 is SGHRS and CDR2 is YFSETQ. In DNA, the CDR3 is TGCGCCAGCAGCTACGACAGGGCTGGGACTGAAGCTTTCTTT. Translated: CASSYDRAGTEAFF.

This clone has more than one count but fewer than ten. This sequence joins TRBV11-3 and TRBJ2-7; D is unclear. This CDR3 comprises 13 residues. Germline CDR1 and CDR2: SGHNT and YENEEA. Trimming stripped 6 bases from V and 3 bases from J, with 12 bases between. CDR3 region: CASSNRVGYEQYF. In DNA, the CDR3 is TGTGCCAGCAGTAATCGGGTCGGCTACGAGCAGTACTTC.

This clone has a handful of counts. The chain carries TRBV11-3 and TRBJ2-1; TRBD1 aligns across 9 bases. Trimming removed 4 bases from V and 12 bases from J; junction bases left unmatched: 4. The germline gives CDR1 SGHNT, CDR2 YENEEA. This CDR3 is built from 12 residues. Written as DNA, the CDR3 is TGTGCCAGCAGCTACCGGGACAGGGTGCAGTTCTTC. This encodes CASSYRDRVQFF. Full variable domain (rest looked up from reference TRBV11-3 and TRBJ2-1): EAGVVQSPRYKIIEKKQPVAFWCNPISGHNTLYWYLQNLGQGPELLIRYENEEAVDDSQLPKDRFSAERLKGVDSTLKIQPAELGDSAVYLCASSYRDRVQFFGPGTRLTVL.

This clone has more than one count but fewer than ten. The chain uses TRBV19 and TRBJ2-1; D may be TRBD2 (6 bases). CDR1 LNHDA and CDR2 SQIVND come from the germline V gene (reference sequence). The length of the CDR3 is 15 residues. V was cut by 0 bases and J by 4 bases, with 10 bases left in between. The CDR3 nucleotides are TGTGCCAGTAGTATAGACACGACTAGTTACAATGAGCAGTTCTTC. Its translation is CASSIDTTSYNEQFF.

Worth noting for this clone: Other DNA variants within this sample encode the same CDR3. This chain uses TRBV6-5 with TRBJ2-2; tentative D call: TRBD2 (6 bases). Trimming pared 2 bases from V and 5 bases from J, leaving 9 bases between. The CDR3 totals 14 residues. Germline V CDR1 and CDR2: MNHEY, SVGAGI. CDR3 loop: CASSYRGGTGELFF. The CDR3 DNA reads TGTGCCAGCAGTTACAGGGGAGGTACCGGGGAGCTGTTTTTT.

The chain couples TRBV5-1 to TRBJ1-5; D gene unclear. CDR1 and CDR2 (germline): SGHRS, YFSETQ. The CDR3 contains 13 residues. V lost 0 bases and J 9 bases, leaving 10 bases between the germline ends. CDR3 protein: CASSLAGSWPQHF. For the CDR3, the DNA is TGCGCCAGCAGCTTGGCCGGGAGCTGGCCCCAGCATTTT.

The gene calls are TRBV19 and TRBJ2-2; TRBD2 matches at 14 bases. CDR3 length equals 20 residues. Germline loops: CDR1 LNHDA, CDR2 SQIVND (reference sequence). Germline trimming cut 6 bases from V and 3 bases from J; bases unmatched to any gene: 15. CDR3 coding DNA: TGTGCCAGTAGCCAAACGCCGACCGGACTAGCGGGAGGTTACACCGGGGAGCTGTTTTTT. It translates to CASSQTPTGLAGGYTGELFF. The full variable domain, in which reference TRBV19 and TRBJ2-2 provide the parts outside the CDR3, is DGGITQSPKYLFRKEGQNVTLSCEQNLNHDAMYWYRQDPGQGLRLIYYSQIVNDFQKGDIAEGYSVSREKKESFPLTVTSAQKNPTAFYLCASSQTPTGLAGGYTGELFFGEGSRLTVL.

The gene calls are TRBV5-6 and TRBJ1-5; TRBD1 is a possible D gene (5 bases). Per germline, CDR1 SGHDT and CDR2 YYEEEE. This CDR3 contains 13 residues. Trimming shortened V by 4 bases and J by 3 bases, and 8 bases separated the two germline ends. CDR3: CASSAGYNQPQHF. The CDR3 nucleotides are TGTGCCAGCAGCGCAGGGTACAATCAGCCCCAGCATTTT. Combining the CDR3 with reference TRBV5-6 and TRBJ1-5 gives the whole variable domain DAGVTQSPTHLIKTRGQQVTLRCSPKSGHDTVSWYQQALGQGPQFIFQYYEEEERQRGNFPDRFSGHQFPNYSSELNVNALLLGDSALYLCASSAGYNQPQHFGDGTRLSIL.

This clone was detected only a few times. The rearrangement uses TRBV7-8 and TRBJ2-3, with TRBD2 matching over 7 bases. The V and J ends lost 1 base and 4 bases, in that order; junction bases with no gene match: 14. Germline assignment: CDR1 SGHVS and CDR2 FQNEAQ. CDR3 size: 18 residues. Written as DNA, the CDR3 is TGTGCCAGCAGCTTAGGGGCCGGGGTTGCGGGAGCGGCAGATACGCAGTATTTT. This gives the protein CASSLGAGVAGAADTQYF. The whole variable domain, remainder taken from reference TRBV7-8 and TRBJ2-3, is GAGVSQSPRYKVAKRGQDVALRCDPISGHVSLFWYQQALGQGPEFLTYFQNEAQLDKSGLPSDRFFAERPEGSVSTLKIQRTQQEDSAVYLCASSLGAGVAGAADTQYFGPGTRLTVL.

The rearrangement uses TRBV29-1 and TRBJ2-5; 8 bases align to TRBD2. CDR1 is SQVTM, CDR2 ANQGSEA, per germline. The length of the CDR3 is 15 residues. V shed 7 bases, J shed 1 base, and the junction held 11 bases outside the gene matches. DNA for the CDR3: TGCAGCGCCTCCGCGGGGGGCGCATCCCAAGAGACCCAGTACTTC. Translating gives CSASAGGASQETQYF.

The chain uses TRBV23-1 and TRBJ1-1, with D unresolved. TRBV23-1 is recorded as an ORF, its role being uncertain. V was cut by 6 bases and J by 4 bases, with 15 bases left in between. The CDR3 is 14 residues long. CDR3 sequence reads: CASRAREGGTEAFF. The CDR3 nucleotides read TGCGCCAGCAGAGCGAGGGAGGGTGGCACTGAAGCTTTCTTT.